This TCR beta chain stems from a study of human T cells and chemical hapten exposure. MiXCR was run by TCRdb on the RACE reads, yielding one entry per CDR3 protein. Altogether roughly 100,000 distinct CDR3 sequences are present, around 9% being singletons, with the ten largest covering about 3%. This clonotype was found a few times. The antigen remains unidentified. Regarding time point: healthy volunteer bleed at 2 weeks. Total RNA was extracted from unfractionated whole blood. Study-wide results and caveats: Sensitizing with DPC caused no change in TCRs above 1 in 1000 frequency.

The material sequenced was whole blood. This TCR was recovered from a female donor in good health. Some clones in this sample may be carry-over from other donors' samples.

The CDR3 loop is CASSHDGGSEQYF. The DNA of the CDR3 is TGTGCCAGCTCACACGATGGGGGAAGCGAGCAGTACTTC. The rearrangement uses TRBV18 and TRBJ2-7, with D possibly being TRBD1 or TRBD2 (5 bases each). The germline V gene has CDR1 KGHSH and CDR2 LQKENI. V was trimmed by 4 bases and J by 6 bases, leaving 13 bases between them. CDR3 size: 13 residues.